These T cell receptor beta chains were read from a single sample in a study of beta chain features in type 1 diabetes. Here immunoSEQ multiplex PCR was the method, and the copy in TCRdb shows in-frame clones only, minus some. The sample consists of around 250,000 clones, 25% to 30% of them appearing once. Source material: central memory CD4+ T cells from blood. All receptors come from a young man in good health. The CDR3 runs from the conserved cysteine through the conserved F or W. The order of the fields is clone size, V gene, D gene, J gene, CDR3 DNA, CDR3 protein. A D gene is named only where the DNA matches it firmly. A row's size may be missing; if present it is once, few, many or a size class.

>NA|TRBV11-2|NA|TRBJ2-7
TGTGCCAGCAGCCTGCGCTACGAGCAGTACTTC
CASSLRYEQYF
>few|TRBV30|NA|TRBJ1-1
TGTGCCTGGAGTGTACTCACAGCCTCTGTGAGGAACACTGAAGCTTTCTTT
CAWSVLTASVRNTEAFF
>NA|TRBV30|NA|TRBJ1-2
TGTGCCTGGAGTGTTGTGAGGAATCAGCGCGGTGGCTACACCTTC
CAWSVVRNQRGGYTF
>NA|TRBV29-1|NA|TRBJ1-3
TGCAGCGTCCACGGGGGAAACACCATATATTTT
CSVHGGNTIYF
>few|TRBV11-2|TRBD2|TRBJ2-3
TGTGCCAGCAGCTTAGCTGGGGGGGATCCAGATACGCAGTATTTT
CASSLAGGDPDTQYF
>NA|TRBV7-8|NA|TRBJ2-1
TGTGCCAGCAGCCCTGGACAGTACAATGAGCAGTTCTTC
CASSPGQYNEQFF
>few|TRBV9|NA|TRBJ1-2
TGTGCCAGCAGCTCCGGACAGAACTATGGCTACACCTTC
CASSSGQNYGYTF
>NA|TRBV30|NA|TRBJ1-1
TGTGCCTGGATCCCTACACAGAACACTGAAGCTTTCTTT
CAWIPTQNTEAFF
>NA|TRBV5-6|NA|TRBJ2-1
TGTGCCAGCAGCTTGCAGGGATCCTACAATGAGCAGTTCTTC
CASSLQGSYNEQFF
>NA|TRBV9|TRBD2|TRBJ2-7
TGTGCCAGCAGCGTAGGCTGGTCGGGAGGCGGGCAGTACTTC
CASSVGWSGGGQYF
>NA|TRBV7-9|NA|TRBJ2-7
TGTGCCAGCAGAGGGCTAGAAGAGCAGTACTTC
CASRGLEEQYF
>NA|TRBV7-2|TRBD1|TRBJ1-2
TGTGCCAGCAGCGAGTATAACAGGGGAGATGGCTACACCTTC
CASSEYNRGDGYTF
>few|TRBV7-2|TRBD2|TRBJ2-2
TGTGCCAGCAGCTTACAAGCGGTACTAGCGGGCACCGGGGAGCTGTTTTTT
CASSLQAVLAGTGELFF
>NA|TRBV5-1|NA|TRBJ2-5
TGCGCCAGCAGCTTGGTCAACAGGGGGGGAGAGACCCAGTACTTC
CASSLVNRGGETQYF
>NA|TRBV7-8|NA|TRBJ2-2
TGTGCCAGCAGCTTAGGACGGGGGGCCACCGGGGAGCTGTTTTTT
CASSLGRGATGELFF
>NA|TRBV4-3|TRBD2|TRBJ2-7
TGCGCCAGCAGCCCCGGACTAGCGGGAGGGCGAAAGTACTTC
CASSPGLAGGRKYF
>NA|TRBV29-1|NA|TRBJ2-7
TGCAGCGTTTCGAACAGGCTCGTAGAAGGCGAGCAGTACTTC
CSVSNRLVEGEQYF